The rows below give T cell receptor beta chains drawn from one sample of a study of beta chain features in type 1 diabetes. The method was immunoSEQ multiplex PCR; TCRdb's version includes in-frame clones alone and lacks a portion of them. Here the sample spans some 640,000 clones, about an eighth being singletons. The sample was naive CD4+ T cells from blood. The receptors here all came from a man between 18 and 35 years old with type 1 diabetes. The conserved cysteine and the conserved F or W are not part of the CDR3 here. The order of the fields is clone size, V gene, CDR3 protein. The size entry is marked missing in some rows and otherwise reads once, few, many or a size class.

clone_size: -; v_call: TRBV6-1; cdr3_aa: ASSVGVSSGANVLT
clone_size: few; v_call: TRBV25-1; cdr3_aa: ASSDRGLLNTEAF
clone_size: -; v_call: TRBV19; cdr3_aa: ASTPTGTGTEAF
clone_size: few; v_call: TRBV6-5; cdr3_aa: ASVSPTNYGYT
clone_size: few; v_call: TRBV13; cdr3_aa: ASSPSHLYGYT
clone_size: few; v_call: TRBV6-6; cdr3_aa: ASRGQGTRQPQH
clone_size: -; v_call: TRBV30; cdr3_aa: AWLTGNEPQH
clone_size: -; v_call: TRBV9; cdr3_aa: ASSPRDHLGAF
clone_size: -; v_call: TRBV7-2; cdr3_aa: ASSLVGGQETQY
clone_size: -; v_call: TRBV28; cdr3_aa: ASSPHGGTGSSYNEQF
clone_size: -; v_call: TRBV6-5; cdr3_aa: ASRGRDTGYGYT
clone_size: few; v_call: TRBV7-2; cdr3_aa: ASSPYQGGGETQY
clone_size: -; v_call: TRBV6-1; cdr3_aa: ASSEGTSGYEQY
clone_size: -; v_call: TRBV4-3; cdr3_aa: ASSQDPHQPQH
clone_size: -; v_call: TRBV7-6; cdr3_aa: ASSSYGEQY
clone_size: few; v_call: TRBV6-5; cdr3_aa: ASSYSYGNEQF
clone_size: -; v_call: TRBV4-1; cdr3_aa: ASSQDRGTRGRDEQF
clone_size: -; v_call: TRBV5-6; cdr3_aa: ASSPTTGSPLH
clone_size: -; v_call: TRBV30; cdr3_aa: AWMEQTNTGELF
clone_size: -; v_call: TRBV5-1; cdr3_aa: ASSFGTGEQY
clone_size: few; v_call: TRBV28; cdr3_aa: ASNQGQTGELF
clone_size: -; v_call: TRBV6-6; cdr3_aa: ASSRLDNEQY
clone_size: few; v_call: TRBV9; cdr3_aa: ASSETGYEKLF
clone_size: -; v_call: TRBV11-2; cdr3_aa: ASSAGQVVGTQY
clone_size: few; v_call: TRBV7-9; cdr3_aa: ASSWASGYNEQF
clone_size: few; v_call: TRBV18; cdr3_aa: ASSLWDRAEEKLF
clone_size: -; v_call: TRBV30; cdr3_aa: ACSPRGNQPQH
clone_size: -; v_call: TRBV7-9; cdr3_aa: ASSPGQGFGETQY
clone_size: -; v_call: TRBV7-2; cdr3_aa: ASIPQLAGGLDTQY
clone_size: few; v_call: TRBV19; cdr3_aa: ASRPPNDYGYT
clone_size: -; v_call: TRBV6-5; cdr3_aa: ASSSRPGDNEQF
clone_size: -; v_call: TRBV30; cdr3_aa: AWSVGYQETQY
clone_size: -; v_call: TRBV30; cdr3_aa: AWKGSGQPQH
clone_size: few; v_call: TRBV21-1; cdr3_aa: ASSPNLASGMSLYEQY
clone_size: few; v_call: TRBV6-5; cdr3_aa: ASSYSRGRGTPLH
clone_size: -; v_call: TRBV5-1; cdr3_aa: ASSFAGDRETQY
clone_size: -; v_call: TRBV6-5; cdr3_aa: ASGQAVTNEKLF
clone_size: -; v_call: TRBV14; cdr3_aa: ASSLYRGSGAF
clone_size: few; v_call: TRBV7-6; cdr3_aa: ASSAQGGTSPLH
clone_size: -; v_call: TRBV5-1; cdr3_aa: ASSLYGTNTGELF
clone_size: -; v_call: TRBV29-1; cdr3_aa: SVDDPDGGYGYT
clone_size: -; v_call: TRBV12-5; cdr3_aa: ASGLAPGTQY
clone_size: -; v_call: TRBV10-3; cdr3_aa: AISESLRGRDGTEAF
clone_size: few; v_call: TRBV2; cdr3_aa: ASKGSYRGQRQPQH
clone_size: -; v_call: TRBV6-5; cdr3_aa: ATGGRTEAF
clone_size: few; v_call: TRBV5-1; cdr3_aa: ASSATGRWGDTEAF
clone_size: -; v_call: TRBV7-6; cdr3_aa: ASRSSAEQY
clone_size: -; v_call: TRBV28; cdr3_aa: ASRGQGGWDYGYT
clone_size: -; v_call: TRBV7-2; cdr3_aa: ASSSRAIGLNSPLH
clone_size: few; v_call: TRBV7-9; cdr3_aa: ASSALFNRGRLNTEAF
clone_size: -; v_call: TRBV30; cdr3_aa: AWSRGGALDEQF
clone_size: -; v_call: TRBV5-4; cdr3_aa: ASSSDRSQPQH
clone_size: -; v_call: TRBV18; cdr3_aa: ASSPQGGEQY